The text below deals with one TCR beta chain. The data are from a study of blood T cell repertoires in COVID-19. Study-wide background: COVID-19 samples collected from the United States, Italy and Spain covered acute and convalescent phases. T cells, B-cell-depleted T cells, or PBMCs provided the cDNA or gDNA that served as material.

The study drew participants aged about 18 to 90 years from fewer than 30 US areas. Participants' reported clinical history set cohort assignment. This table comes from immunoSEQ multiplex PCR, and its TCRdb copy is limited to in-frame clones, with some not included. The sample includes fewer than 350,000 clones, 90% seen only once; the top ten take approximately 1.5%. This CDR3 spans 14 amino acids. In germline, CDR1 is SGHVS, CDR2 FNYEAQ. V lost 5 bases, J lost 2 bases, and 13 bases lay in between. The chain is built from TRBV7-6 and TRBJ2-7; no firm D call. Sequenced material: PBMCs or T cells enriched from blood (not recorded which). The receptor comes from a woman under 30 with acute COVID-19. CDR3 sequence (DNA): TGTGCCAGCAGCCTAACTACGGTAACCTACGAGCAGTACTTC. Its protein is CASSLTTVTYEQYF.